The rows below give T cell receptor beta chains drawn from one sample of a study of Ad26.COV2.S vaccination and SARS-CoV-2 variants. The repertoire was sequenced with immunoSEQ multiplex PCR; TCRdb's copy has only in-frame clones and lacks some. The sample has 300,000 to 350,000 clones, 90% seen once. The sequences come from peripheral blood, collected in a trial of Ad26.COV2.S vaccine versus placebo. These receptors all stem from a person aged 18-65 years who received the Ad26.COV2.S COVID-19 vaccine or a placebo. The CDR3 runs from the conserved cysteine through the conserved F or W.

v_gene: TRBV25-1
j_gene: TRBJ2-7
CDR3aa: CASSRGVTGQYF

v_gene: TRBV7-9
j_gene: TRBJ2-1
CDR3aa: CASSFSGSQYNEQFF

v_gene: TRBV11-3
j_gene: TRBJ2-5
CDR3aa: CASRLLADQETQYF

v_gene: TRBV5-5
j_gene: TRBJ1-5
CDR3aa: CASSPFGGVSNQPQHF

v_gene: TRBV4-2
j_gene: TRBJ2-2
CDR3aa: CASSQEGMNTGELFF

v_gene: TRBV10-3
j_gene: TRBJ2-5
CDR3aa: CAIAREEQETQYF

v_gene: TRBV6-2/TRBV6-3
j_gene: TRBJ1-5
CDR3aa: CASSYAGRAQPQHF

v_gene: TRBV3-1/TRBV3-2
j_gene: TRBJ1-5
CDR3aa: CASSPGAVEPQHF

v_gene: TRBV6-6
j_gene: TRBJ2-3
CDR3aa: CASSFSLETSTDTQYF

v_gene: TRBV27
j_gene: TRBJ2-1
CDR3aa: CASSPPDSLNEQFF

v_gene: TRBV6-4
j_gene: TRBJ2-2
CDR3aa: CASSVKAQGPGELFF

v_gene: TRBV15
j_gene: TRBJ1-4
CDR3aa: CATSPQGAYTANEKLFF

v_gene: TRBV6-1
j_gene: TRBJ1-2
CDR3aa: CASSEEGDEGYGYTF

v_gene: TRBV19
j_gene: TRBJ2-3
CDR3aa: CASSRQQGPLGTQYF

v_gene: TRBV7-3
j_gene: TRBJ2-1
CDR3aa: CASSSGLAVNNEQFF

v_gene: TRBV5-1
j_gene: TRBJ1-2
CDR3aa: CASSLGGAGGYTF

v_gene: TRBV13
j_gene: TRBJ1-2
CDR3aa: CASSSPFQKLGGYTF

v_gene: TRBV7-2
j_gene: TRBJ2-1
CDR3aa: CASSHSLLVASYNEQFF

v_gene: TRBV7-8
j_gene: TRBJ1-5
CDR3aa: CASSLEAILNQPQHF

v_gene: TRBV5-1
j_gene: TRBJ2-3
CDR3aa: CASSFRRETDTQYF

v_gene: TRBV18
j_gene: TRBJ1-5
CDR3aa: CASSPPGRNQPQHF

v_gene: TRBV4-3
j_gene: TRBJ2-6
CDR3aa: CASSQEDSGRSGANVLTF

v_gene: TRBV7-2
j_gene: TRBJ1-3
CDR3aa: CASSPWTARNTIYF

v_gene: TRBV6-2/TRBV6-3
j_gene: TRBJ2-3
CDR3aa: CASSSPYGTATDTQYF

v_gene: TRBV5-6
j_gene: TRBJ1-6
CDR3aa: CASSLPGKGIPLHF

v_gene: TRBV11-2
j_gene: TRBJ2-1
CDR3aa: CASSLAGGPREQFF

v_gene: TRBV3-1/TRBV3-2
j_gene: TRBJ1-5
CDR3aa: CASSTTVDQPQHF

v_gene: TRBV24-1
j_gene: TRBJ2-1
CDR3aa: CATGDLSNEQFF

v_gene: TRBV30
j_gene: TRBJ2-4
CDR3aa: CAWSVRTRIWGGINIQYF

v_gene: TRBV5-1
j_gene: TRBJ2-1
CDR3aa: CASSAGQSYNEQFF

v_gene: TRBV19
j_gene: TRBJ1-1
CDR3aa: CASSILNTEAFF

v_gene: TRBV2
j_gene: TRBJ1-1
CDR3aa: CAITPNTEAFF

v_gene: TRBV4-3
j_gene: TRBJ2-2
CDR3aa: CASSQELAWAGELFF

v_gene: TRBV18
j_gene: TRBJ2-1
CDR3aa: CASSPYVGEQFF

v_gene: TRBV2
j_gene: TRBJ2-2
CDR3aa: CASKDNGNTGELFF

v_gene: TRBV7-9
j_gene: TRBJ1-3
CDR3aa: CASSPSNGGNTIYF

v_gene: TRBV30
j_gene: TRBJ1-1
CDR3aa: CAWIGSNTEAFF

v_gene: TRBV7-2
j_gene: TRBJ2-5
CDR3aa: CASSLWAGEETQYF

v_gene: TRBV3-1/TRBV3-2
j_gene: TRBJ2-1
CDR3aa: CASSQGQPDYNEQFF

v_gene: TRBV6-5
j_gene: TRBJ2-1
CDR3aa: CASSETGAGSGFF

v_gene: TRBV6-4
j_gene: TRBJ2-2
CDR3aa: CASRTANTGELFF

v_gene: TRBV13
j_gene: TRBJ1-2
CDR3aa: CASSRQTGAGYTF

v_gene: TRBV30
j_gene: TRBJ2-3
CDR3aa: CAWSGLAGATDTQYF

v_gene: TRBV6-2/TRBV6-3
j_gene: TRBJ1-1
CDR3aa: CASSEWAPNTEAFF